This passage covers 27 T cell receptor beta chains from one sample sequenced in a study of control samples from healthy donors and cancer patients. The repertoire was sequenced with immunoSEQ multiplex PCR; TCRdb's copy has only in-frame clones and lacks some. The sample has 65,000 to 90,000 clones; about nine tenths are singletons. Sample: PBMCs. All receptors come from a woman aged 45-59 years with colorectal cancer.

V gene TRBV6-5 combines with J gene TRBJ1-2; D call uncertain. The germline gives CDR1 MNHEY, CDR2 SVGAGI. The CDR3 is 13 residues long. V was clipped by 5 bases and J by 7 bases, with 14 bases between them. The CDR3 loop reads CASSTRGYGGYTF. The DNA of the CDR3 is TGTGCCAGCAGTACCCGCGGGTATGGTGGCTACACCTTC.

This sequence joins TRBV7-9 and TRBJ2-5; perhaps TRBD2 as D (6 bases). V gave up 1 base and J gave up 7 bases, with 16 bases separating them. The germline CDR1 and CDR2 sequences are SEHNR and FQNEAQ (reference sequence). CDR3 length: 15 amino acids. CDR3 sequence: CASSLGRGTGGTQYF. The CDR3 DNA reads as TGTGCCAGCAGCTTAGGCCGGGGGACGGGCGGGACCCAGTACTTC.

V is TRBV5-1 and J is TRBJ2-1; a weak D match, TRBD1 (6 bases). The CDR3 is 13 amino acids. The V gene lost 5 bases and the J gene lost 6 bases, with 12 bases spanning the gap. Germline V CDR1 and CDR2: SGHRS, YFSETQ. The CDR3 protein is CASSKGTTNEQFF. The CDR3 DNA is TGCGCCAGCAGTAAGGGGACAACCAATGAGCAGTTCTTC.

CDR3 DNA sequence: TGTGCCAGCAGCTTGGGCGGTTCTGGGATGGGTCGGGACAGTTTGTACGTC. Translating gives CASSLGGSGMGRDSLYV. V is TRBV5-6 and J is TRBJ2-7; 7 nucleotides agree with TRBD1. There are 17 residues in the CDR3. Germline-derived CDR1 and CDR2 are SGHDT and YYEEEE. V was pared by 0 bases and J by 12 bases, with 21 bases of the junction left unmatched.

The chain recombines TRBV7-2 with TRBJ2-5; possible D gene TRBD1, 6 bases. V gave up 2 bases and J gave up 2 bases, with 9 bases separating them. The CDR3 is 14 residues long. In germline, CDR1 is SGHTA, CDR2 FQGNSA. The CDR3 reads CASSLRQVQETQYF. The CDR3 DNA sequence: TGTGCCAGCAGCTTACGACAGGTGCAAGAGACCCAGTACTTC.

The chain joins TRBV6-2 or TRBV6-3 to TRBJ2-2, with a tentative D call TRBD2 (6 bases). CDR1 MNHEY and CDR2 SVGEGT come from the germline V gene. The length of the CDR3 is 16 residues. Trimming removed 6 bases from V and 5 bases from J, with 19 bases in between. The CDR3 is CASSPGTPSYTGELFF. In DNA, the CDR3 is TGTGCCAGCAGCCCGGGGACTCCCTCGTATACCGGGGAGCTGTTTTTT.

The chain employs TRBV3-1 (or the pseudogene TRBV3-2) and TRBJ1-6, with TRBD1 matching 9 bases. Trimming at V came to 1 base and at J to 10 bases, leaving 2 bases not matched to a gene. Per germline, CDR1 LGHDT and CDR2 YNNKEL (reference sequence). The CDR3 runs 14 residues. CDR3 residues: CASSQGTGESPLHF. The CDR3, as DNA: TGTGCCAGCAGCCAAGGGACAGGGGAATCACCCCTCCACTTT.

In this sample, this clone turned up a few times. This rearrangement joins TRBV6-5 to TRBJ1-1, with a weak D call TRBD1 (5 bases). V was trimmed by 7 bases and J by 2 bases, leaving 14 bases between them. The V gene's germline CDR1 is MNHEY and CDR2 SVGAGI. The CDR3 sequence is 14 residues long. The CDR3 sequence: CASNRQFFNTEAFF. The DNA of the CDR3 is TGTGCCAGCAACCGACAGTTCTTTAACACTGAAGCTTTCTTT.

The rearrangement links TRBV5-1 to TRBJ1-3, with 9 bases aligning to TRBD1. Germline V gene data show CDR1 as SGHRS and CDR2 as YFSETQ. Trimming took 0 bases from V and 4 from J; bases not matched to a gene: 5. This CDR3 has 16 amino acids. The CDR3 loop reads CASSLGTGVTGNTIYF. CDR3 nucleotides: TGCGCCAGCAGCTTGGGGACAGGGGTCACCGGAAACACCATATATTTT. Supplemented by reference TRBV5-1 and TRBJ1-3, the full variable domain reads KAGVTQTPRYLIKTRGQQVTLSCSPISGHRSVSWYQQTPGQGLQFLFEYFSETQRNKGNFPGRFSGRQFSNSRSEMNVSTLELGDSALYLCASSLGTGVTGNTIYFGEGSWLTVV.

The chain joins TRBV6-5 to TRBJ2-3, with a tentative D call TRBD2 (5 bases). The V gene's germline CDR1 is MNHEY and CDR2 SVGAGI. The V end lost 7 bases, the J end lost 5 bases, and 19 bases lay between the germline ends. The CDR3 is made up of 15 amino acids. The CDR3 sequence is CASTERWSVLDTQYF. The CDR3, as DNA: TGTGCCAGCACCGAGCGGTGGAGCGTTTTAGATACGCAGTATTTT.

The chain recombines TRBV30 with TRBJ1-4, with TRBD1 as a possible D gene (6 bases). CDR3 length equals 13 residues. V was cut by 1 base and J by 8 bases, with 11 bases left in between. Per the germline V gene, CDR1 is GTSNPN and CDR2 is SVGIG (reference sequence). CDR3 region: CAWSEQGGEKLFF. For the CDR3, the DNA is TGTGCCTGGAGTGAACAGGGAGGAGAAAAACTGTTTTTT.

The chain links TRBV3-1 (or the pseudogene TRBV3-2) to TRBJ2-1; D not certain. Trimming shortened V by 0 bases and J by 5 bases, and 17 bases separated the two germline ends. CDR1 LGHDT and CDR2 YNNKEL come from the germline V gene (reference sequence). This CDR3 comprises 17 residues. The CDR3, as DNA: TGTGCCAGCAGCCAAGATGTCGGCGGTTTGTCTCACAATGAGCAGTTCTTC. Protein: CASSQDVGGLSHNEQFF.

For this clone: Other DNA sequences in the sample encode the same CDR3. This chain connects TRBV7-2 to TRBJ2-5; TRBD2 matches 15 bases. The CDR3 contains 16 residues. J was trimmed by 2 bases and V by 4 bases; bases with no gene match: 2. From germline, CDR1 is SGHTA and CDR2 FQGNSA. Here the CDR3 reads CASSSGLAGGQETQYF. The CDR3 nucleotides are TGTGCCAGCAGCTCGGGACTAGCGGGGGGACAAGAGACCCAGTACTTC.

J is TRBJ1-4 and V is TRBV3-1 (or the pseudogene TRBV3-2), with 7 positions matching TRBD1. The V gene end was trimmed by 4 bases and the J gene end by 8 bases; junction bases not matched to a gene: 13. Germline-derived CDR1 and CDR2 are LGHDT and YNNKEL (reference sequence). The CDR3 spans 16 residues. The CDR3 region has the DNA TGTGCCAGCAGCCCAGACGGGACAGTGGGGTACGAAAAACTGTTTTTT. It codes for CASSPDGTVGYEKLFF.

The V gene is TRBV9, the J gene TRBJ1-1; D is unclear. The CDR3 spans 14 residues. Per the germline V gene, CDR1 is SGDLS and CDR2 is YYNGEE. With 0 bases removed from V and 5 bases from J, the gap between germline ends came to 11 bases. The CDR3 DNA is TGTGCCAGCAGCGTAGGAGAGGCGACGACTGAAGCTTTCTTT. Translating it yields CASSVGEATTEAFF.

This sequence joins TRBV25-1 and TRBJ2-3; TRBD2 aligns across 15 bases. Germline CDR1 MGHDK, CDR2 SYGVNS. V was clipped by 2 bases and J by 0 bases; unmatched bases: 3. CDR3 length: 18 residues. CDR3 sequence (DNA): TGTGCCAGCAGTGAACCGGGACTAGCGGGGGGTAGCACAGATACGCAGTATTTT. It encodes CASSEPGLAGGSTDTQYF.

This clone was seen only a few times. The chain carries TRBV7-8 and TRBJ2-3; D is unresolved. The CDR3 runs to 13 residues. CDR1 is SGHVS and CDR2 is FQNEAQ in the germline V gene. The V and J ends lost 2 bases and 3 bases respectively, with 6 bases between them. This chain's CDR3 is CASSLPATDTQYF. CDR3 sequence (DNA): TGTGCCAGCAGCTTACCGGCGACAGATACGCAGTATTTT.

This clone was counted only a few times. The rearrangement links TRBV6-2 or TRBV6-3 to TRBJ2-5; D unclear. The CDR3 is made up of 15 amino acids. Trimming took 4 bases from V and 2 from J, leaving 14 bases between them. Germline V gene sequence: CDR1 MNHEY, CDR2 SVGEGT. The CDR3 nucleotides read TGTGCCAGCAGTTCCCATCCGGACGGTCAAGAGACCCAGTACTTC. Its translation is CASSSHPDGQETQYF.

V and J are TRBV5-8 and TRBJ1-1; D possibly corresponds to TRBD1 (5 bases). The CDR3 covers 14 residues. Germline CDR1 reads SGHTS; CDR2 reads YDEGEE. Trimming removed 5 bases from V and 1 base from J, with 12 bases in between. The chain's CDR3 is CASRPGTENTEAFF. As DNA, the CDR3 is TGTGCCAGCAGACCCGGGACGGAGAACACTGAAGCTTTCTTT.

This sequence joins TRBV2 and TRBJ2-3; 7 nucleotides line up with TRBD2. The CDR3 consists of 14 residues. Germline V gives CDR1 SNHLY, CDR2 FYNNEI. V gave up 8 bases and J gave up 7 bases; unmatched junction bases: 12. This CDR3 reads CASQGNPGGNTQYF. The CDR3 DNA follows: TGTGCCAGCCAGGGAAATCCGGGGGGAAATACGCAGTATTTT.

The chain joins TRBV29-1 to TRBJ1-2, with a weak D call TRBD1 (5 bases). The ends were cut back, 4 bases at V and 2 bases at J, with 8 bases in the middle. Germline V CDR1 and CDR2: SQVTM, ANQGSEA. The CDR3 spans 12 residues. CDR3 in amino acids: CSVGGINYGYTF. The CDR3 DNA reads as TGCAGCGTTGGGGGGATAAACTATGGCTACACCTTC.

The rearrangement links TRBV30 to TRBJ1-5; D possibly corresponds to TRBD1 (5 bases). This CDR3 comprises 12 residues. The V end lost 4 bases, the J end lost 7 bases, and 11 bases lay between the germline ends. The germline gives CDR1 GTSNPN, CDR2 SVGIG (reference sequence). The CDR3 DNA reads as TGTGCCTGGACCCTTGGGGACCAGCCCCAGCATTTT. This codes for CAWTLGDQPQHF.

The chain has TRBV18 and TRBJ1-1; D unresolved. Germline V CDR1 and CDR2: KGHSH, LQKENI. The CDR3 is 15 amino acids. V gave up 4 bases and J gave up 4 bases, with 16 bases separating them. The DNA of the CDR3 is TGTGCCAGCTCACAGTCGGAACCCTCCGGCACTGAAGCTTTCTTT. Translated, it gives CASSQSEPSGTEAFF. Based on the CDR3 plus reference TRBV18 and TRBJ1-1, the full variable domain is NAGVMQNPRHLVRRRGQEARLRCSPMKGHSHVYWYRQLPEEGLKFMVYLQKENIIDESGMPKERFSAEFPKEGPSILRIQQVVRGDSAAYFCASSQSEPSGTEAFFGQGTRLTVV.

The chain couples TRBV19 to TRBJ1-2; TRBD1 aligns across 11 bases. CDR3 length: 13 amino acids. V trimming: 5 bases; J trimming: 8 bases; junction bases outside the gene matches: 4. From germline, CDR1 is LNHDA and CDR2 SQIVND (reference sequence). This CDR3 reads CASSADRGLGYTF. CDR3 nucleotide sequence: TGTGCCAGTAGTGCGGACAGGGGGCTAGGCTACACCTTC.

The sample holds a few counts of this clone. The rearrangement joins TRBV3-1 (or the pseudogene TRBV3-2) to TRBJ1-2; no reliable D call. Germline values: CDR1 LGHDT, CDR2 YNNKEL (reference sequence). This CDR3 contains 13 residues. V was trimmed by 4 bases and J by 2 bases, leaving 8 bases between them. CDR3 in DNA: TGTGCCAGCAGCCGGGTGGCAAACTATGGCTACACCTTC. As protein: CASSRVANYGYTF.

V usage is TRBV5-6 and J usage is TRBJ2-3; D is uncertain. This CDR3 region has 12 residues. Looked up from germline, CDR1 is SGHDT and CDR2 is YYEEEE. The V gene lost 4 bases and the J gene lost 6 bases, with 9 bases spanning the gap. The CDR3 reads CASSRESDTQYF. CDR3 sequence (DNA): TGTGCCAGCAGCCGAGAGTCGGATACGCAGTATTTT.

The chain is built from TRBV6-5 and TRBJ2-7; D remains ambiguous. Trimming pared 6 bases from V and 7 bases from J, leaving 10 bases between. Germline V lookup: CDR1 MNHEY, CDR2 SVGAGI. The length of the CDR3 is 11 residues. CDR3 residues: CASSLLGEQYV. The CDR3, as DNA: TGTGCCAGCAGCCTTTTGGGAGAGCAGTACGTC.